This is a list of T cell receptor beta chains from one sample in a study of blood T cell repertoires in COVID-19. The method was immunoSEQ multiplex PCR; TCRdb's version includes in-frame clones alone and lacks a portion of them. In the table there are 15,000 to 25,000 clones, over 90% of which are singletons. Sequenced: peripheral blood. These receptors all stem from a woman aged 50 to 60 with active COVID-19. CDR3s include the opening cysteine and the closing phenylalanine or tryptophan. D genes are given only for firm matches. The size of a clone is reported for some rows only, either as once, few or many, or as a class for expanded clones.

>TRBV4-1|TRBD1|TRBJ1-2|NA
CASSQRTGADYGYTF
TGCGCCAGCAGCCAACGGACAGGGGCAGACTATGGCTACACCTTC
>TRBV28|TRBD2|TRBJ2-3|NA
CASSLQREVPPDTQYF
TGTGCCAGCAGTTTACAGCGGGAGGTCCCTCCAGATACGCAGTATTTT
>TRBV2|TRBD1|TRBJ1-2|few
CASTTGQGRNYGYTF
TGTGCCAGCACTACCGGACAGGGCAGAAACTATGGCTACACCTTC
>TRBV5-6|NA|TRBJ2-5|NA
CASSLQLTGREETQYF
TGTGCCAGCAGCTTGCAATTAACAGGGCGAGAGGAGACCCAGTACTTC
>TRBV5-5|NA|TRBJ2-1|NA
CASSRGTTNEQFF
TGTGCCAGCAGCAGGGGGACCACCAATGAGCAGTTCTTC
>TRBV30|TRBD1|TRBJ2-7|once
CAWKRDRNNEQYF
TGTGCCTGGAAGAGGGACAGGAACAACGAGCAGTACTTC
>TRBV28|TRBD2|TRBJ2-1|NA
CASMKPGLAVYNEQFF
TGTGCCAGCATGAAGCCGGGACTAGCGGTTTACAATGAGCAGTTCTTC
>TRBV5-5|TRBD1|TRBJ1-3|NA
CASSYRTGDGGNTIYF
TGTGCCAGCAGCTACAGGACAGGGGATGGTGGAAACACCATATATTTT
>TRBV15|NA|TRBJ2-6|NA
CATSTNVVGANVLTF
TGTGCCACCAGCACTAATGTCGTTGGGGCCAACGTCCTGACTTTC
>TRBV4-2|TRBD1|TRBJ2-7|NA
CASSQDYGTAYEQYF
TGTGCCAGCAGCCAAGATTACGGGACAGCCTACGAGCAGTACTTC